This entry lists 5 T cell receptor beta chains sequenced from one sample in a study of breast tumors, draining lymph nodes, adjacent tissues. TCRdb itself ran the multiplex PCR reads through MiXCR, one entry per CDR3 protein. The sample records some 97,000 distinct CDR3 sequences, 21% being singletons. Axillary draining lymph nodes of breast cancer patients supplied the node samples. The source material was axillary lymph node tissue. The receptors stem from a female donor with breast cancer. Some clones in this sample may be carry-over from other donors' samples.

This clonotype appeared many times. The chain employs TRBV4-2 and TRBJ1-3; TRBD1 might be the D (6 bases). Trimming removed 0 bases at V and 3 bases at J, with 9 bases between. CDR1 LGHNA and CDR2 YNFKEQ come from the germline V gene. The CDR3 has 15 residues. The CDR3 bases are TGTGCCAGCAGCCAAGAACAGGGATATGGAAACACCATATATTTT. Translation gives CASSQEQGYGNTIYF.

In its sample, this clonotype was seen many times. CDR3 in DNA: TGTGCCAGCACTCACACCGGGGAGCTGTTTTTT. Translation gives CASTHTGELFF. The chain recombines TRBV7-2 with TRBJ2-2; D uncertain. Trimming shortened V by 7 bases and J by 3 bases, and 3 bases separated the two germline ends. Germline CDR1 and CDR2: SGHTA and FQGNSA. The CDR3 has 11 amino acids. The full variable domain, with the rest looked up from reference TRBV7-2 and TRBJ2-2, is GAGVSQSPSNKVTEKGKDVELRCDPISGHTALYWYRQSLGQGLEFLIYFQGNSAPDKSGLPSDRFSAERTGGSVSTLTIQRTQQEDSAVYLCASTHTGELFFGEGSRLTVL.

This clonotype has ten or more counts. The genes are TRBV5-5 and TRBJ2-7, with D perhaps being TRBD1 or TRBD2 (5 bases each). Germline V gene sequence: CDR1 SGHKS, CDR2 YYEKEE (reference sequence). CDR3 length: 18 amino acids. Trimming took off 0 bases at V and 2 bases at J, with 21 bases between the two ends. The CDR3 region is CASSLDRFFRDHPYEQYF. As DNA, the CDR3 is TGTGCCAGCAGCTTGGACAGGTTTTTCCGGGACCATCCCTACGAGCAGTACTTC.

In its sample, this clonotype was seen many times. The CDR3, as DNA: TGTGCCAGCAGTCTACAGGGGGTTGAGCAGCCCCAGCATTTT. The encoded protein is CASSLQGVEQPQHF. This rearrangement joins TRBV27 to TRBJ1-5; 8 bases fit TRBD1. The V gene end was trimmed by 5 bases and the J gene end by 7 bases; junction bases not matched to a gene: 7. The CDR3 totals 14 residues. CDR1 is MNHEY, CDR2 SMNVEV, per germline (reference sequence).

This chain joins TRBV9 and TRBJ2-2, with D tentatively TRBD2 (5 bases). The CDR3 runs to 15 residues. Trimming shortened V by 0 bases and J by 4 bases, and 10 bases separated the two germline ends. Germline CDR1 is SGDLS and CDR2 is YYNGEE. CDR3 sequence reads: CASSVEGRGTGELFF. The CDR3 DNA follows: TGTGCCAGCAGCGTAGAAGGGAGAGGCACCGGGGAGCTGTTTTTT.